This T cell receptor beta chain was captured in a study of cytomegalovirus exposure and HLA in healthy donors. Study-level findings and limits: A reported reduction in N-insertions relative to the roughly 610-donor mean was seen in an Asian-associated ancestry cluster in a later analysis. As a later analysis revealed, most CMV-associated TCR beta chains appeared HLA-restricted.

Germline values: CDR1 MGHRA, CDR2 YSYEKL. This CDR3 comprises 17 residues. J gave up 2 bases and V 4 bases, and 9 bases lay outside the gene matches. PCR involved 60 Vbeta and 13 Jbeta primers. Sequencing used immunoSEQ multiplex PCR; TCRdb keeps in-frame clones, though not all of them. The sample holds 250,000 to 350,000 clones, around 65% seen once. On this clone itself: What it recognizes is unknown.

The V gene is TRBV4-1, the J gene TRBJ2-2; 8 bases align to TRBD1. This receptor was obtained from a female donor in good health and CMV-seronegative. Sequences were obtained from PBMCs. The chain's CDR3 is CASSPLDRATNTGELFF. The CDR3 DNA reads as TGCGCCAGCAGCCCCCTGGACAGGGCAACAAACACCGGGGAGCTGTTTTTT.